Sequencing of this T cell receptor (beta chain) was carried out in a study of T cell responses to AZD1222 COVID-19 vaccine. Study-level points and caveats: Seropositive status at baseline applied to only six AZD1222 recipients. The reported proportion of spike-specific TCRs targeting unmutated variant regions was nearly half. Two AZD1222 administrations were followed by greater Spike-specific TCR breadth and depth. White British ancestry dominated among donors, who included more females, and clonal diversity was possibly underestimated.

CDR3 length: 11 amino acids. Germline V lookup: CDR1 SGHAT, CDR2 FQNNGV. V was clipped by 1 base and J by 2 bases, with 0 bases between them. Note on this clone: Its antigen is still unknown.

TCRdb keeps only in-frame clones here, not all; method: immunoSEQ multiplex PCR. The sample has 83,000 or so clones, roughly 82% seen once. The sample in question was peripheral blood, obtained on day 0 of AZD1222 vaccination. The chain couples TRBV11-2 to TRBJ2-7; D gene ambiguous. This TCR derives from an adult in good health. The CDR3 sequence: CASSLAYEQYF. The CDR3 nucleotides are TGTGCCAGCAGCTTAGCCTACGAGCAGTACTTC.